The clone carrying this TCR beta chain was detected many times. The antigen remains undetermined. Profiles of TCR beta VDJ and CDR3 were generated from a genomic DNA template. TCRdb re-called the reads through MiXCR, storing one row per CDR3 protein. The data contain around 130,000 distinct CDR3 sequences, 55% to 60% of them singletons. This record comes from a study of CD8+CD57+ T cells in acquired aplastic anemia. Study-level points and caveats: Patients versus controls showed no significant CD8+ Simpson's diversity difference.

The CDR3 has 15 residues. V gave up 1 base and J gave up 7 bases, with 14 bases separating them. From germline, CDR1 is LNHDA and CDR2 SQIVND (reference sequence). Patients chosen for sequencing had CD8+CD57+ cells that had expanded, as shown by flow cytometry. The sequence was obtained from a human donor with aplastic anemia. The sequenced sample consisted of sorted CD4+, CD8+, or CD8+CD57+ T cells (not recorded which) from PBMCs. The rearrangement links TRBV19 to TRBJ2-1; D may be TRBD2 (6 bases). The CDR3 here is CASSIVDGSTNEQFF. CDR3 in DNA: TGTGCCAGTAGTATAGTCGACGGGAGTACTAATGAGCAGTTCTTC.